The 16 T cell receptor beta chains below come from one sample, sequenced in a study of response to subunit inactivated influenza vaccine. TCRdb fed the RT-PCR reads into MiXCR, producing one record per CDR3 protein. Altogether 450,000 to 600,000 distinct CDR3 sequences are present, approximately 7.3% being singletons, with the ten largest covering about an eighth. The specimen comprised PBMCs from blood, sampled roughly 24 months after vaccination. These receptor sequences come from a man aged 45 to 75 who received an inactivated influenza vaccine.

This clonotype was observed a few times. The rearrangement links TRBV12-3 or TRBV12-4 to TRBJ2-1; D may match TRBD1 or TRBD2 (5 bases each). Trimming left V 3 bases short and J 2 bases short, with 11 bases between. This CDR3 has 15 amino acids. This CDR3 is CASSLRDGTYNEQFF. The CDR3 DNA is TGTGCCAGCAGTTTGAGGGACGGGACCTACAATGAGCAGTTCTTC.

The rearrangement joins TRBV9 to TRBJ2-3, with unresolved D. The V gene's germline CDR1 is SGDLS and CDR2 YYNGEE. The CDR3 length is 13 residues. V gave up 0 bases and J gave up 5 bases, with 7 bases separating them. In DNA form, the CDR3 reads TGTGCCAGCAGCGTAGCCCCGGGAGATACGCAGTATTTT. Residues: CASSVAPGDTQYF.

This chain uses TRBV5-1 with TRBJ2-5; D is perhaps TRBD2 (5 bases). Germline CDR1 reads SGHRS; CDR2 reads YFSETQ. This CDR3 has 15 residues. With 4 bases removed from V and 2 bases from J, the gap between germline ends came to 15 bases. CDR3 in DNA: TGCGCCAGCAGCCTGACGGGGAGTCGACAAGAGACCCAGTACTTC. It specifies CASSLTGSRQETQYF.

The genes are TRBV4-3 and TRBJ2-2; D is perhaps TRBD2 (6 bases). The germline V gene has CDR1 LGHNA and CDR2 YSLEER. Trimming removed 4 bases at V and 5 bases at J, with 20 bases between. This CDR3 region has 17 residues. The CDR3 loop is CASSLLGIAEGTGELFF. CDR3 bases: TGCGCCAGCAGCCTCCTCGGAATAGCGGAGGGAACCGGGGAGCTGTTTTTT.

J is TRBJ2-2 and V is TRBV25-1, with no clear D. V shed 6 bases and J shed 4 bases, with 9 bases lying between them. The length of the CDR3 is 13 residues. The V gene's germline CDR1 is MGHDK and CDR2 SYGVNS. This CDR3 reads CASRESGTGELFF. The CDR3 DNA reads as TGTGCCAGCAGGGAGTCGGGCACCGGGGAGCTGTTTTTT.

The chain couples TRBV7-6 to TRBJ2-7; 11 bases fit TRBD2. V lost 2 bases, J lost 4 bases, and 7 bases stayed unmatched. Looked up from germline, CDR1 is SGHVS and CDR2 is FNYEAQ. CDR3 length: 16 residues. CDR3 loop: CASSLLAGGSTYEQYF. The DNA for the CDR3 is TGTGCCAGCAGCTTACTAGCGGGAGGATCTACTTACGAGCAGTACTTC. The variable domain in full, completed from reference TRBV7-6 and TRBJ2-7, reads GAGVSQSPRYKVTKRGQDVALRCDPISGHVSLYWYRQALGQGPEFLTYFNYEAQQDKSGLPNDRFSAERPEGSISTLTIQRTEQRDSAMYRCASSLLAGGSTYEQYFGPGTRLTVT.

The table lists this clonotype with many counts. The chain has TRBV28 and TRBJ2-7; D may be TRBD1 (5 bases). The CDR3 has 13 amino acids. Germline V lookup: CDR1 MDHEN, CDR2 SYDVKM. Trimming pared 6 bases from V and 6 bases from J, leaving 15 bases between. CDR3 region: CASSPGYWSEQYF. CDR3 coding DNA: TGTGCCAGCAGCCCAGGGTACTGGAGCGAGCAGTACTTC.

Written as DNA, the CDR3 is TGTGCCAGCAGTTTGTTGCTAGCGGGAGTTGGGCCCGGGGAGCTGTTTTTT. Translated: CASSLLLAGVGPGELFF. J is TRBJ2-2 and V is TRBV27; 10 bases map to TRBD2. Germline V gene lookup returns CDR1 MNHEY and CDR2 SMNVEV (reference sequence). The V gene end was trimmed by 3 bases and the J gene end by 6 bases; junction bases not matched to a gene: 10. This CDR3 comprises 17 residues.

This chain uses TRBV6-2 or TRBV6-3 with TRBJ2-2; no clear D gene. Per germline, CDR1 MNHEY and CDR2 SVGEGT. With 2 bases removed from V and 0 bases from J, the gap between germline ends came to 4 bases. This CDR3 comprises 14 residues. The CDR3: CASSYPPNTGELFF. CDR3 coding DNA: TGTGCCAGCAGTTACCCTCCGAACACCGGGGAGCTGTTTTTT.

V and J are TRBV5-1 and TRBJ2-1; the D gene is possibly TRBD2 (6 bases). Germline V gene lookup returns CDR1 SGHRS and CDR2 YFSETQ. This CDR3 contains 15 residues. Trimming pared 6 bases from V and 4 bases from J, leaving 17 bases between. The CDR3 here is CASTSSGARYNEQFF. The CDR3 bases are TGCGCCAGCACCTCTTCGGGAGCAAGATACAATGAGCAGTTCTTC.

There are many counts of this clonotype. The gene calls are TRBV10-3 and TRBJ2-7; D possibly corresponds to TRBD1 (5 bases). Per germline, CDR1 ENHRY and CDR2 SYGVKD. Deletions cut 4 bases from V and 1 base from J, with 8 bases between. This CDR3 has 13 amino acids. CDR3 DNA sequence: TGTGCCATCAGTGCAGACAGATCCTACGAGCAGTACTTC. This encodes CAISADRSYEQYF.

This clonotype was seen only a few times. This chain connects TRBV7-2 to TRBJ1-5; weak D call: TRBD1 (5 bases). Trimming stripped 1 base from V and 0 bases from J, with 10 bases between. Germline CDR1 SGHTA, CDR2 FQGNSA. There are 16 residues in the CDR3. Written as DNA, the CDR3 is TGTGCCAGCAGCTTAGGGGGACTTACTAGCAATCAGCCCCAGCATTTT. Translated: CASSLGGLTSNQPQHF.

This clonotype was seen a few times. V is TRBV6-1 and J is TRBJ1-3; perhaps TRBD1 as D (6 bases). The germline gives CDR1 MNHNS, CDR2 SASEGT. V lost 5 bases, J lost 0 bases, and 14 bases lay in between. This CDR3 has 16 amino acids. CDR3 in amino acids: CASSPQGRPSGNTIYF. The CDR3 DNA follows: TGTGCCAGCAGTCCTCAGGGGAGGCCCTCTGGAAACACCATATATTTT.

The chain recombines TRBV29-1 with TRBJ2-7, with a possible D match to TRBD2 (7 bases). Germline lookup yields CDR1 SQVTM and CDR2 ANQGSEA. With 7 bases removed from V and 5 bases from J, the gap between germline ends came to 21 bases. The CDR3 spans 14 residues. The CDR3: CSAKGVSGGHEQYF. CDR3 sequence (DNA): TGCAGCGCTAAAGGGGTTTCGGGGGGCCACGAGCAGTACTTC.

This chain links TRBV19 with TRBJ2-2, with D perhaps TRBD1 (5 bases). The germline gives CDR1 LNHDA, CDR2 SQIVND (reference sequence). V lost 4 bases and J 0 bases, leaving 9 bases between the germline ends. The length of the CDR3 is 15 residues. CDR3 in amino acids: CASSTGQANTGELFF. Here the CDR3 DNA reads TGTGCCAGTAGTACCGGACAAGCGAACACCGGGGAGCTGTTTTTT.

The chain combines TRBV7-2 with TRBJ2-5, with TRBD2 matching 8 bases. This CDR3 region has 14 residues. The germline gives CDR1 SGHTA, CDR2 FQGNSA. Germline trimming cut 5 bases from V and 6 bases from J; bases unmatched to any gene: 8. CDR3 coding DNA: TGTGCCAGCAGCCCGGCAAGCGGGAGCAAGACCCAGTACTTC. Its protein product is CASSPASGSKTQYF.